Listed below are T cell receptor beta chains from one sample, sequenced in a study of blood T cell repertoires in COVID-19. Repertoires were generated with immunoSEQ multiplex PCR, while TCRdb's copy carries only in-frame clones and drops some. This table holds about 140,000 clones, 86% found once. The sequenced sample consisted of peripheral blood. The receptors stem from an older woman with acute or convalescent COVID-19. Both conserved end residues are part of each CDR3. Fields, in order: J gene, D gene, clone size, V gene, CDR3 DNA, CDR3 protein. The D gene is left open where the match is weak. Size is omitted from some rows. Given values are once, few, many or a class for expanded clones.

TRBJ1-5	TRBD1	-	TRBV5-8	TGTGCCAGCAGCTTGAGGGACAGGATCCGAGATCAGCCCCAGCATTTT	CASSLRDRIRDQPQHF
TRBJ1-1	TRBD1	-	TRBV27	TGTGCCAGCAGTTTAAATCGGGGGACAGGGGGCTATATGAACACTGAAGCTTTCTTT	CASSLNRGTGGYMNTEAFF
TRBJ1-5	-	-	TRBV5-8	TGTGCCAGCAGCTCAATCGGACATCAATATACCAATCAGCCCCAGCATTTT	CASSSIGHQYTNQPQHF
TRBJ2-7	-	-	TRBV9	TGTGCCAGCAGCTCACAGGGATCCGAGCAGTACTTC	CASSSQGSEQYF
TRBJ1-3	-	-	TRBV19	TGTGCCAGTAGTATAGGTGGAGGTGGCGCCTCTGGAAACACCATATATTTT	CASSIGGGGASGNTIYF
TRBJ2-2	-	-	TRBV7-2	TGTGCCAGCAGCCCGACTCTAGGGGCCACCGGGGAGCTGTTTTTT	CASSPTLGATGELFF
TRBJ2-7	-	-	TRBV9	TGTGCCAGCAGCGGTTGGGCATCTCCCTACGAGCAGTACTTC	CASSGWASPYEQYF
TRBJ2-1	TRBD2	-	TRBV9	TGTGCCAGCAGCGCCTGGGAGCGGGGGGGGTACAATGAGCAGTTCTTC	CASSAWERGGYNEQFF
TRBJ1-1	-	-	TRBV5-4	TGTGCCAGCAGCTCCCCTTCGGGGAACACTGAAGCTTTCTTT	CASSSPSGNTEAFF
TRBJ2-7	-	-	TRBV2	TGTGCCAGCAGTGAAAGGGGGAGGGGTCCGACCTACGAGCAGTACTTC	CASSERGRGPTYEQYF
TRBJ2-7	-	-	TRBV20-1	TGCAGTGCTAGTACACAGGTCGACTACGAGCAGTACTTC	CSASTQVDYEQYF
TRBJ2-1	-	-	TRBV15	TGTGCCACCAGCAGAGTCAGTGGCGGCGGTCAGCCTTACAATGAGCAGTTCTTC	CATSRVSGGGQPYNEQFF
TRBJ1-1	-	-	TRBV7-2	TGTGCCAGCAGCCGAGAGCCCTACACTGAAGCTTTCTTT	CASSREPYTEAFF
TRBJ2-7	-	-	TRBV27	TGTGCCAGCAGTCTCGGACAGCCCTACGAGCAGTACTTC	CASSLGQPYEQYF
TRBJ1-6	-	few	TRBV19	TGTGCCAGTAGTATCTCCGGGGTTGGTAATTCACCCCTCCACTTT	CASSISGVGNSPLHF
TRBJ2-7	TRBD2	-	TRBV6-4	TGTGCCAGCAGTGACCCGGGACTAGCGGGTCCCTACGAGCAGTACTTC	CASSDPGLAGPYEQYF
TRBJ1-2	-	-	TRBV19	TGTGCCAGTAGTATAGGGTTGGGGGCCACGGCGAGCTATGGCTACACCTTC	CASSIGLGATASYGYTF
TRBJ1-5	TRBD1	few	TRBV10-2	TGCGCCAGCCGCGCCGACAGGGTTCAGCCCCAGCATTTT	CASRADRVQPQHF
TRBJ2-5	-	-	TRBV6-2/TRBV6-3	TGTGCCAGCAGCTCGCCACCCCGGGAGACCCAGTACTTC	CASSSPPRETQYF
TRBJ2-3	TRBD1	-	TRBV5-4	TGTGCCAGCAAACAGGGGGGCACAGATACGCAGTATTTT	CASKQGGTDTQYF
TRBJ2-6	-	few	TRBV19	TGTGCCAGTAGTATAGTCGACAGCTTCTCTGGGGCCAACGTCCTGACTTTC	CASSIVDSFSGANVLTF
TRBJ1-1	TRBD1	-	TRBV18	TGTGCCAGCTCGAACGGGACAGGGGCATGGACTGAAGCTTTCTTT	CASSNGTGAWTEAFF
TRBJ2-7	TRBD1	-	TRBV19	TGTGCCAGTAGTCCGGGACAGTACGAGCAGTACTTC	CASSPGQYEQYF
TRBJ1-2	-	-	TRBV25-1	TGTGCCAGCAGTGAACCAACAGGGAGGGGGTCGGATGGCTACACCTTC	CASSEPTGRGSDGYTF
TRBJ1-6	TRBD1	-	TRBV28	TGTGCCAGCAGTCGTTACAGGGGGTCCATCTCACCCCTCCACTTT	CASSRYRGSISPLHF
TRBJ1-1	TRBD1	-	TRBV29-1	TGCAGCGTCAGGTCGACAGGGGGCAGGGGCACTGAAGCTTTCTTT	CSVRSTGGRGTEAFF
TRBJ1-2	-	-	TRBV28	TGTGCCAGCAGTTTGTTGGGGAGTCGGGACTCAACCTTC	CASSLLGSRDSTF
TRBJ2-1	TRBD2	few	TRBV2	TGTGCCAGCAGCCGACTAGCGGGGGGGCATTTTGAGCAGTTCTTC	CASSRLAGGHFEQFF
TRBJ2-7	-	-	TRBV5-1	TGCGCCAGCAGCTTGGTCCAGGGCGCCTACGAGCAGTACTTC	CASSLVQGAYEQYF
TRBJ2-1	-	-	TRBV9	TGTGCCAGCAGCGCCCGCCCTACCTCCTACAATGAGCAGTTCTTC	CASSARPTSYNEQFF
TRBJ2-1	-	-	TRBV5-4	TGTGCCAGCAGCTTGCAGGGCGAGAACAATGAGCAGTTCTTC	CASSLQGENNEQFF
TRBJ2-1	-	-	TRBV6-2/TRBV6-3	TGTGCCAGCAGTTATGATACCCCTAACAATGAGCAGTTCTTC	CASSYDTPNNEQFF
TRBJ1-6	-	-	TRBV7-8	TGTGCCAGCAGCAACAGGGTTCTTAGTTCACCCCTCCACTTT	CASSNRVLSSPLHF
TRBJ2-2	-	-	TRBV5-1	TGCGCCAGCAGTCCAGGACTAATGAACACCGGGGAGCTGTTTTTT	CASSPGLMNTGELFF
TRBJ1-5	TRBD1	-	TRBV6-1	TGTGCCAGCAGTGAAGGGGGACAGGTTCAGCCCCAGCATTTT	CASSEGGQVQPQHF
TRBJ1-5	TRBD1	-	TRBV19	TGTGCCAGTAGTATTGATAGGGGGCGCGATCAGCCCCAGCATTTT	CASSIDRGRDQPQHF
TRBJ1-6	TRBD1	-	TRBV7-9	TGTGCCAGCAGTTACATCTACAGGGGGCTAGTGTCACCCCTCCACTTT	CASSYIYRGLVSPLHF
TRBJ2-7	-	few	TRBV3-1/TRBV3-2	TGTGCCAGCAGCCAAGAAGGGGGGAGGGGTGTGGGCTACGAGCAGTACTTC	CASSQEGGRGVGYEQYF
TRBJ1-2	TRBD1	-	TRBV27	TGTGCCAGCAGTTTACGGCCAGGGGGAGGTTATTTGGGCTACACCTTC	CASSLRPGGGYLGYTF
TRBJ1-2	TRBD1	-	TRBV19	TGTGCCAGTAATGATATTAGGGGGCCAACGGAGACCAACTATGGCTACACCTTC	CASNDIRGPTETNYGYTF
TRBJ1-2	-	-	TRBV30	TGTGCCTGGGGTCAGGTCCTCTTTTATGGCTACACCTTC	CAWGQVLFYGYTF
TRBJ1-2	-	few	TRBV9	TGTGCCAGCAGCTCAGAATTCGGGACAATCTATGGCTACACCTTC	CASSSEFGTIYGYTF
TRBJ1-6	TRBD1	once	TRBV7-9	TGTGCCAGCAGCGAACCGACAGGGTTCAACTCTAATTCACCCCTCCACTTT	CASSEPTGFNSNSPLHF
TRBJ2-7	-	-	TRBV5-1	TGCGCCAGCAGCTCCCCCCAGAACGCACACGAGCAGTACTTC	CASSSPQNAHEQYF
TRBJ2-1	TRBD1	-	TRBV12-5	TGTGCTAGTGGCCCGCCACAGACAGGGGCCACCTACAATGAGCAGTTCTTC	CASGPPQTGATYNEQFF
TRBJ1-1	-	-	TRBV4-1	TGCGCCAGCAGCCAAGATGGGGGAGCCGGTCAGGGGCTTAAGCGAAGGGCTTTCTTT	CASSQDGGAGQGLKRRAFF
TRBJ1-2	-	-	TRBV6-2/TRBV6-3	TGTGCCAGCAGTTACTCGCCAGGGTACTATGGCTACACCTTC	CASSYSPGYYGYTF
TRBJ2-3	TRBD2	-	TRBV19	TGTGCCAGTCGAGATAGCGGGGGGGCTTTCATGGATACGCAGTATTTT	CASRDSGGAFMDTQYF
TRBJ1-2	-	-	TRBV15	TGTGCCACCAGCAGAGATTCCGGGACATACTATGGCTACACCTTC	CATSRDSGTYYGYTF
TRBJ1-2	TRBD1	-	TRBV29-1	TGCAGCGTTGGGGACAGAGTCTATGGCTACACCTTC	CSVGDRVYGYTF
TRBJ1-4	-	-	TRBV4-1	TGCGCCAGCAGCCAAGCGAGGGCCGGGGAAAAACTGTTTTTT	CASSQARAGEKLFF
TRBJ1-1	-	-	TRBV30	TGTGCCTGGAAACGGGAAGGGGGCACTGAAGCTTTCTTT	CAWKREGGTEAFF
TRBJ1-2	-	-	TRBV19	TGTGCCAGTAGTATAGATCGGCGGTTCTACACCTTC	CASSIDRRFYTF